Each of the 6 T cell receptor beta chains below was sequenced from the same sample in a study of vaccination effects on CD4 cells after COVID-19. This table comes from immunoSEQ multiplex PCR, and its TCRdb copy is limited to in-frame clones, with some not included. The sample shows approximately 76,000 clones, around 79% of them seen only once. Ahead of sequencing, the ViraFEST assay grew antigen-specific CD4+ T cells using viral peptide pools. Culture proceeded for more than nine days, and CD4+ T cells were then isolated. Absence of prior SARS-CoV-2 infection characterized the vaccine recipients, who showed negative nucleocapsid antibodies. For these TCRs, the target antigens are not known. Sequencing used CD4+ T cells from PBMCs cultured with SARS-CoV-2 spike peptides, obtained before COVID-19 vaccination. The receptors were sampled from a human donor who received a COVID-19 vaccine.

This rearrangement joins TRBV12-2 to TRBJ2-3; the table's D call TRBD2 went unverified against the DNA. TRBV12-2 is a recognized pseudogene. This CDR3 is 17 amino acids long. This CDR3 reads CASRFRPRRGGTDTQYF. The CDR3 nucleotides read TGTGCAAGTCGCTTTAGGCCTCGGCGGGGGGGCACAGATACGCAGTATTTT.

The V and J genes are TRBV4-3 and TRBJ1-6; 7 nucleotides match TRBD1. The CDR3 totals 13 residues. The V and J ends lost 0 bases and 13 bases, in that order; junction bases with no gene match: 3. Looked up from germline, CDR1 is LGHNA and CDR2 is YSLEER. CDR3 amino acids: CASSQEGTDPLHF. The CDR3 DNA reads TGCGCCAGCAGCCAAGAGGGGACAGACCCCCTCCACTTT.

In its sample, this clone was seen once. This chain uses TRBV18 with TRBJ1-4; a possible D gene is TRBD1 (6 bases). This CDR3 has 16 residues. Germline V gene data show CDR1 as KGHSH and CDR2 as LQKENI. The V end lost 0 bases, the J end lost 2 bases, and 10 bases lay between the germline ends. The CDR3 bases are TGTGCCAGCTCACCACCCCGGGGGCGGACTAATGAAAAACTGTTTTTT. Amino acid sequence: CASSPPRGRTNEKLFF.

The sample holds one count of this clone. The rearrangement links TRBV29-1 to TRBJ1-1, with TRBD1 matching 7 bases. CDR1 and CDR2 (germline): SQVTM, ANQGSEA. The CDR3 is 11 residues long. V gave up 7 bases and J gave up 5 bases; unmatched junction bases: 4. CDR3 region: CSAYRGTEAFF. CDR3 nucleotide sequence: TGCAGCGCGTACAGGGGTACTGAAGCTTTCTTT.

This clone was seen only once. This chain connects TRBV6-5 to TRBJ1-2, with 9 nucleotides matching TRBD1. The germline V gene encodes CDR1 MNHEY and CDR2 SVGAGI. This CDR3 spans 14 amino acids. Losses at the gene ends were 11 bases for V and 4 bases for J; bases not matched to a gene: 11. The DNA for the CDR3 is TGTGCCGGCGGGACAGGGAGGTCTGGCTATGGCTACACCTTC. This gives the protein CAGGTGRSGYGYTF.

The rearrangement uses TRBV6-6 and TRBJ1-1; possible D gene TRBD1, 5 bases. V lost 6 bases and J 6 bases, leaving 17 bases between the germline ends. CDR1 and CDR2 (germline): MNHNY, SVGAGI (reference sequence). This CDR3 region has 14 residues. The CDR3 DNA reads as TGTGCCAGCAGCAATGTTGGGGCAGGGCCTGAAGCTTTCTTT. It specifies CASSNVGAGPEAFF.